The 2 T cell receptor beta chains below all came from one sample that was sequenced in a study of OX40 agonist ivuxolimab in advanced cancers. Libraries were prepared by immunoSEQ multiplex PCR; TCRdb keeps only in-frame clonotypes and omits some of them. Counted here are around 15,000 clones, about 86% occurring once; the ten biggest clones make up about 0.68%. Sequenced here: CD4+ or CD8+ T cells sorted from blood, sampled in a trial of the OX40 agonist ivuxolimab. The source is an adult with an advanced solid tumor such as melanoma, head and neck, liver or kidney cancer.

V is TRBV6-6 and J is TRBJ1-4; D not resolved. The V end lost 5 bases, the J end lost 0 bases, and 10 bases lay between the germline ends. The germline gives CDR1 MNHNY, CDR2 SVGAGI (reference sequence). The CDR3 is 15 residues long. The CDR3 loop is CASSRSGTTNEKLFF. CDR3 DNA: TGTGCCAGCAGTCGCTCGGGGACAACTAATGAAAAACTGTTTTTT.

This chain joins TRBV11-2 and TRBJ2-1, with TRBD1 identical over 7 bases. With V trimmed by 10 bases and J by 6 bases, 9 bases remained unmatched. This CDR3 has 13 amino acids. Per the germline V gene, CDR1 is SGHAT and CDR2 is FQNNGV. The CDR3 nucleotides are TGTGCCACCGGACAGGTTTTAATCAATGAGCAGTTCTTC. Its protein is CATGQVLINEQFF.